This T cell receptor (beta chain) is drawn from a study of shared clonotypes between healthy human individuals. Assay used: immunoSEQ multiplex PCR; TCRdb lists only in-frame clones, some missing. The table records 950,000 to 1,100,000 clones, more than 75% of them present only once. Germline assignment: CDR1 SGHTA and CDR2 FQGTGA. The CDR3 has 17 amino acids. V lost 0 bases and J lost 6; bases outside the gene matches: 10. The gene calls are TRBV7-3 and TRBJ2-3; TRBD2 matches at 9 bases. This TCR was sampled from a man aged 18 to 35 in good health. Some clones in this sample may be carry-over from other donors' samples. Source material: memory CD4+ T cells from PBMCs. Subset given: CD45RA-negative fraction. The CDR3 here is CASSLTFAGGPGDTQYF. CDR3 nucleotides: TGTGCCAGCAGCTTAACGTTTGCGGGAGGGCCAGGTGATACGCAGTATTTT. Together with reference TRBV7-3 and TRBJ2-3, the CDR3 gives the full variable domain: GAGVSQTPSNKVTEKGKYVELRCDPISGHTALYWYRQSLGQGPEFLIYFQGTGAADDSGLPNDRFFAVRPEGSVSTLKIQRTERGDSAVYLCASSLTFAGGPGDTQYFGPGTRLTVL.